This TCR beta chain derives from a study of cytomegalovirus exposure and HLA in healthy donors. Germline lookup yields CDR1 SNHLY and CDR2 FYNNEI. The V end was cut by 9 bases, the J end by 7 bases, with 11 bases between. This CDR3 is built from 11 residues. 13 Jbeta primers and 60 Vbeta primers were used for the PCR. The method was immunoSEQ multiplex PCR; TCRdb's version includes in-frame clones alone and lacks a portion of them. The data hold roughly 120,000 clones, with about 66% observed a single time. The sample consisted of PBMCs. This rearrangement joins TRBV2 to TRBJ2-3, with D perhaps TRBD2 (5 bases). The clonotype originates from a man aged 30-40 years in good health and CMV-seropositive. The CDR3 DNA reads TGTGCCAGGAGCCGGGGAAATACGCAGTATTTT. Protein sequence: CARSRGNTQYF.